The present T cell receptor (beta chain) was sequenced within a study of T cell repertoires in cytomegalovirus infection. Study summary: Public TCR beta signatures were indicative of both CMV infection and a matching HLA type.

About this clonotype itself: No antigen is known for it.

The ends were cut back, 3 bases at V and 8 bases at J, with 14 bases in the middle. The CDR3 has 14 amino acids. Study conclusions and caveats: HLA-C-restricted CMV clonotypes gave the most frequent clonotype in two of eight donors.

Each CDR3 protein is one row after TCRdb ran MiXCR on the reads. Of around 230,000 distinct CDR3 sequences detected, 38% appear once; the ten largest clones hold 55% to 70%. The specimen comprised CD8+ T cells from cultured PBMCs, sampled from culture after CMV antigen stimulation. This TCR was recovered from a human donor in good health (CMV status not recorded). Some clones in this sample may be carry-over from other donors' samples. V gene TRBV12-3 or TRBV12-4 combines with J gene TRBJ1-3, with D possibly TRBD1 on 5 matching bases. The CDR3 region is CASSLAAGLDTIYF. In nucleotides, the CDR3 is TGTGCCAGCAGTTTGGCTGCAGGGTTGGACACCATATATTTT.